The subject of this entry is one TCR beta chain. This sample is drawn from a study of blood T cell repertoires in COVID-19. Study information: T cells, B-cell-depleted T cells, or PBMCs provided the cDNA or gDNA that served as material.

Produced via immunoSEQ multiplex PCR; TCRdb's table is partial and in-frame only. The sample holds about 120,000 clones, around 81% seen once. The CDR3 loop spans 14 amino acids. CDR1 is SGHNT, CDR2 YYREEE, per germline (reference sequence). The V gene lost 4 bases and the J gene lost 2 bases, with 13 bases spanning the gap. The sequenced sample consisted of peripheral blood. V usage is TRBV5-4 and J usage is TRBJ2-7; D perhaps matches TRBD1 (6 bases). The origin of this receptor is a man between 65 and 79 years old with acute or convalescent COVID-19. CDR3 in DNA: TGTGCCAGCAGCCCCGGACAGACGACCTACGAGCAGTACTTC. Translating it yields CASSPGQTTYEQYF.